Given below is one T cell receptor beta chain in context. Its matching antigen is unknown. Since the CDR3 does not end with the conserved phenylalanine or tryptophan, this likely comes from a read error. TCR alpha and beta CDR3 regions were amplified from RNA using iRepertoire nested multiplex PCR. Input was roughly 85-450 ng of tissue mRNA or PBMC total RNA. Each CDR3 protein is one row after TCRdb ran MiXCR on the multiplex PCR reads. The data hold over 140,000 distinct CDR3 sequences, with about two fifths observed a single time. The entry originates in a study of glioma-infiltrating T cells. General study results and limits: Above-expected tissue-blood divergence occurred in all gliomas, most in low-grade ones. Only very few CDR3 sequences appeared in both tissue and blood.

Germline V lookup: CDR1 MNHNS, CDR2 SASEGT. The CDR3 is made up of 15 amino acids. V was pared by 6 bases and J by 1 base, with 10 bases between. This clonotype was sampled from a human donor with low-grade glioma or glioblastoma, undergoing nonglioma brain surgery, or in good health (not recorded which). The gene calls are TRBV6-1 and TRBJ2-6; D is uncertain. The specimen sequenced was glioma tissue, nonneoplastic brain tissue, or PBMCs (not recorded which). The CDR3 region has the DNA TGTGCCAGCAGCCTGGAAGCTTCTGGGGCCAACGTCCTGACTCTC. Residues: CASSLEASGANVLTL.